This TCR beta chain was captured by sequencing in a study of blood T cells in healthy people across ages. Study-level findings and limits: Across samples, TCR beta diversity tracked strongly with naive T cell percentage.

The authors ran a second PCR of about 6 to 11 cycles using a sample-barcoded 5' primer and a J-beta primer mix. Using its own MiXCR run on the 5' RACE reads, TCRdb lists one record per CDR3 protein. The sample records roughly 1.7 million distinct CDR3 sequences, 30% to 40% being singletons. Germline V lookup: CDR1 SEHNR, CDR2 FQNEAQ (reference sequence). CDR3 length: 15 amino acids. Trimming cost V 5 bases and J 6 bases; bases outside gene matches: 9. To note about this clonotype: Its antigen is still unknown.

The sample, about 9.7 milliliters of peripheral blood, was drawn from each donor. Researchers report isolating at least 7 million PBMCs per sample. Total RNA, at least 5.5 micrograms per sample, was extracted from PBMCs. This clonotype was obtained from a woman aged 25 to 45 in good health. The V gene is TRBV7-9, the J gene TRBJ2-1, with TRBD1 matching over 8 bases. The material sequenced was blood. CDR3 in DNA: TGTGCCAGCAGCCAGGACAGGGTTCTCGGCAATGAGCAGTTCTTC. Translation: CASSQDRVLGNEQFF.